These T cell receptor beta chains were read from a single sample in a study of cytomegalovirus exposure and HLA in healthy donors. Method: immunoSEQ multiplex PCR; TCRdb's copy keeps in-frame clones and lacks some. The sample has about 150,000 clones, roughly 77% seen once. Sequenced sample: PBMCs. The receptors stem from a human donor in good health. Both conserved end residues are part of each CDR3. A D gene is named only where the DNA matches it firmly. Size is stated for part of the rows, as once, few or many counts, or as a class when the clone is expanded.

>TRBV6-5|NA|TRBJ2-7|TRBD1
TGTGCCAGCAGAAAGGGGACAGGTTCCTACGAGCAGTACTTC
CASRKGTGSYEQYF
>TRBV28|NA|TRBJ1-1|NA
TGTGCCAGCAGTTTGCATGGCGTGGGACTTGAAGCTTTCTTT
CASSLHGVGLEAFF
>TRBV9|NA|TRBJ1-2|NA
TGTGCCAGCAGCGTAGGGGGGCCCGTCTATGGCTACACCTTC
CASSVGGPVYGYTF
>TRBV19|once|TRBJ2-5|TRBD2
TGTGCCAGTAGTAGGGGACTAGCGGGGGCAGAGACCCAGTACTTC
CASSRGLAGAETQYF
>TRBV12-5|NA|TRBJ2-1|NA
TGTGCTAGTGGGAGTAATGAGCAGTTCTTC
CASGSNEQFF
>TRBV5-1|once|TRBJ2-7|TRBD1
TGCGCCAGCAGCTTGGGCGGACAGGGGGGAGAGCAGTACTTC
CASSLGGQGGEQYF
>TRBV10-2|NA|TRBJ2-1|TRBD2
TGCGCCAGCAGTGTCGTAGCGGGAGCCTCAGAGCAGTTCTTC
CASSVVAGASEQFF
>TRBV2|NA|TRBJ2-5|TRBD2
TGTGCCAGCAGTCCCCGTGTTCTAGCGGGGGGCCAAGAGACCCAGTACTTC
CASSPRVLAGGQETQYF
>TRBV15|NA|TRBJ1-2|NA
TGTGCCACCAGCAGAGGGCAGGGCCGGTATGGCTACACCTTC
CATSRGQGRYGYTF
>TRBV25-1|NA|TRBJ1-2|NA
TGTGCCAGCAGTCTTAAACAGAACTATGGCTACACCTTC
CASSLKQNYGYTF
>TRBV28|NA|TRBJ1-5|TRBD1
TGTGCCAGCAGTCTAAGGGACAGTTATTGGGGCAATCAGCCCCAGCATTTT
CASSLRDSYWGNQPQHF
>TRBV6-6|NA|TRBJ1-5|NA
TGTGCCAGCAGCTCGGGGAATCAGCCCCAGCATTTT
CASSSGNQPQHF
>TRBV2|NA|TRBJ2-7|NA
TGTGCCAGCAGGGGGACTTCCACCTACGAGCAGTACTTC
CASRGTSTYEQYF
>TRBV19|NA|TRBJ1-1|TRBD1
TGTGCCAGTAGGACGACAGGGGACACTGAAGCTTTCTTT
CASRTTGDTEAFF
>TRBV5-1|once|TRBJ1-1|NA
TGCGCCAGCAGCTCCCGACAGATGAACACTGAAGCTTTCTTT
CASSSRQMNTEAFF
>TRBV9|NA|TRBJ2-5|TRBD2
TGTGCCAGCAGCACCGGGGCTAGCGGGATGGAGACCCAGTACTTC
CASSTGASGMETQYF
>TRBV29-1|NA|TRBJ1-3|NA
TGCAGCGTTGAAGGGCCAAACACCATATATTTT
CSVEGPNTIYF
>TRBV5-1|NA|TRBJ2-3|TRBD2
TGCGCCAGCAGCTTGTTAGGGACTACTATCACAGATACGCAGTATTTT
CASSLLGTTITDTQYF
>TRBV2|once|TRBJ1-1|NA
TGTGCCAGCGGACAAGGTAGTAGGGTGGCTGAAGCTTTCTTT
CASGQGSRVAEAFF
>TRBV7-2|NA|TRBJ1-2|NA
TGTGCCAGCAGCCCCCATAAGGAGTCTGGCTACACCTTC
CASSPHKESGYTF
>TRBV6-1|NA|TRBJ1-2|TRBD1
TGTGCCAGCAGTGGACAGGGGGTTCATGGCTACACCTTC
CASSGQGVHGYTF
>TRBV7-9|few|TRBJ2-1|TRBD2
TGTGCCAGCAGCTTAGAAGCTAGAAGACTAGCGGGTTACAATGAGCAGTTCTTC
CASSLEARRLAGYNEQFF
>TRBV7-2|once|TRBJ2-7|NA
TGTGCCAGCAGCCCCTCGGGTCTACTAGTCGCCTACGAGCAGTACTTC
CASSPSGLLVAYEQYF
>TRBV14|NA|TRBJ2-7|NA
TGTGCCAGCAGCCAAGGATCGGACGGGAGCTCCTACGAGCAGTACTTC
CASSQGSDGSSYEQYF
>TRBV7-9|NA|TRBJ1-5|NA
TGTGCCAGCAGCCCTAATAGCAATCAGCCCCAGCATTTT
CASSPNSNQPQHF
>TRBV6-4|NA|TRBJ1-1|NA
TGTGCCAGCAGACCAACAGTTCTGAACACTGAAGCTTTCTTT
CASRPTVLNTEAFF
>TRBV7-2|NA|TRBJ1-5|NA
TGTGCCAGCAGCTTAGCAGGGGTCCATCAGCCCCAGCATTTT
CASSLAGVHQPQHF
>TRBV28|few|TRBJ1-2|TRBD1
TGTGCCAGCAGTTCCGGGACAGGGGCCAACTATGGCTACACCTTC
CASSSGTGANYGYTF
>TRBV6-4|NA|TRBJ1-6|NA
TGTGCCAGCAGTGAAGGGGCCGCGGGGTCACCCCTCCACTTT
CASSEGAAGSPLHF
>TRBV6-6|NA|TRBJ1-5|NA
TGTGCCAGCAGTTACTCAGGGGATAACTATCAGCCCCAGCATTTT
CASSYSGDNYQPQHF
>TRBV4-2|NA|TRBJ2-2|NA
TGTGCCAGCAGCCAAGATACCTTGCGTCGGGAGCTGTTTTTT
CASSQDTLRRELFF
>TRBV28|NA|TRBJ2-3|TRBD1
TGTGCCAGCAGTCCCGGACAGGGAGGTAGAGATACGCAGTATTTT
CASSPGQGGRDTQYF
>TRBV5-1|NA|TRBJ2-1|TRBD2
TGCGCCAGCAGCTTGGGGCGGGAGTGGTACAATGAGCAGTTCTTC
CASSLGREWYNEQFF
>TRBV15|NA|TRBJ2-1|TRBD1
TGTGCCACCAGCACCGGGACAGGCTCCGATGAGCAGTTCTTC
CATSTGTGSDEQFF
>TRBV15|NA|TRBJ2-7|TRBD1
TGTGCCACCAGTCCCGGGACAGGGCGTTCCTACGAGCAGTACTTC
CATSPGTGRSYEQYF
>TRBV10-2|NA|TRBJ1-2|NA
TGCGCCAGCGCAGGGGTGAACTATGGCTACACCTTC
CASAGVNYGYTF
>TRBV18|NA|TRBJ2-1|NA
TGTGCCAGCTCACCAAGGACAGATACCTCATTCAATGAGCAGTTCTTC
CASSPRTDTSFNEQFF
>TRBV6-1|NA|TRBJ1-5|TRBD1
TGTGCCAGCAGACTCGGGACAGGGAGTAATCAGCCCCAGCATTTT
CASRLGTGSNQPQHF
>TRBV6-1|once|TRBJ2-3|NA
TGTGCCAGCAGTAAAGTGGTCGGGAACAATAGCACAGATACGCAGTATTTT
CASSKVVGNNSTDTQYF
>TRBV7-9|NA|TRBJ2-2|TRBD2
TGTGCCAGCAGCTTAGAACTAGCGAGCGGGGAGCTGTTTTTT
CASSLELASGELFF
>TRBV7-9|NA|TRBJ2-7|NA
TGTGCCAGCAGCTTCAGGGGCGAGCAGTACTTC
CASSFRGEQYF
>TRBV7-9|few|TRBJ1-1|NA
TGTGCCAGCAGACAAACAAGTAACACTGAAGCTTTCTTT
CASRQTSNTEAFF
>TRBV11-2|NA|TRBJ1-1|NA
TGTGCCAGCAGCCGAGTCGGAGAGGGAGCTTTCTTT
CASSRVGEGAFF
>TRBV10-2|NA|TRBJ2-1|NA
TGCGCCAGCAGTGATTGGCGGGGGCTATCCTACAATGAGCAGTTCTTC
CASSDWRGLSYNEQFF
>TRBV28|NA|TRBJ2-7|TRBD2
TGTGCCAGCAGTTTACCTAGCGGAGTCTACGAGCAGTACTTC
CASSLPSGVYEQYF
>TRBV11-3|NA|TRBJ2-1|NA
TGTGCCAGCAGCCAAGGGAGGCCGGTAAGCTCCTACAATGAGCAGTTCTTC
CASSQGRPVSSYNEQFF
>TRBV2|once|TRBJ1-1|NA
TGTGCCAGCAGTTACATTTCAGGTAACACTGAAGCTTTCTTT
CASSYISGNTEAFF
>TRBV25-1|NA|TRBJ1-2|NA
TGTGCCAGCAGTGAATGGGGGGGGAACTATGGCTACACCTTC
CASSEWGGNYGYTF
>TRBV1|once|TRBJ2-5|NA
TGCACCAGCAGCCAAGAAGGACGGAGCGGGGGGGAAGAGACCCAGTACTTC
CTSSQEGRSGGEETQYF
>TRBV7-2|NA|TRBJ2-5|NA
TGTGCCAGCAGCTTAGCCCGAATGGAGGAGACCCAGTACTTC
CASSLARMEETQYF
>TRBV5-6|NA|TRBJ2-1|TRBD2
TGTGCCAGCAGCTTCGGGACTAGCGGTAACAATGAGCAGTTCTTC
CASSFGTSGNNEQFF
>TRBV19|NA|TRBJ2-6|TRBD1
TGTGCCAGTAGTAATACAGGGGTAAGAGCTGGGGCCAACGTCCTGACTTTC
CASSNTGVRAGANVLTF
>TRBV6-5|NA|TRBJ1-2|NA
TGTGCCAGCAGTTACGTGCTAGCCCCTAACTATGGCTACACCTTC
CASSYVLAPNYGYTF
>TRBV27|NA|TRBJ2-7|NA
TGTGCCAGCAGTTTTGGGAGAACCTACGAGCAGTACTTC
CASSFGRTYEQYF
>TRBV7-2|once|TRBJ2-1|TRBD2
TGTGCCAGCAGCATTAGCGGGAGGGCTAACAATGAGCAGTTCTTC
CASSISGRANNEQFF